These T cell receptor beta chains were read from a single sample in a study of vaccination effects on CD4 cells after COVID-19. These receptors' antigens are unknown. The assay was immunoSEQ multiplex PCR, and TCRdb's table has in-frame clones only and misses some. The sample consists of about 50,000 clones, 65% to 75% of them appearing once. Sample: CD4+ T cells from PBMCs cultured with HCoV-OC43 spike peptides, taken after COVID-19 vaccination. These receptors all stem from a human donor who received a COVID-19 vaccine. The CDR3 runs from the conserved cysteine through the conserved F or W. A D gene is named only where the DNA matches it firmly. Size is stated for part of the rows, as once, few or many counts, or as a class when the clone is expanded.

abundance: NA; v_gene: TRBV4-1; j_gene: TRBJ1-2; d_gene: TRBD1; CDR3aa: CASSQGPGTGLYGYTF; CDR3nt: TGCGCCAGCAGCCAGGGCCCTGGGACAGGGTTGTATGGCTACACCTTC
abundance: NA; v_gene: TRBV3-1/TRBV3-2; j_gene: TRBJ1-5; d_gene: NA; CDR3aa: CASSQQGVGNQPQHF; CDR3nt: TGTGCCAGCAGCCAACAGGGAGTTGGCAATCAGCCCCAGCATTTT
abundance: NA; v_gene: TRBV7-9; j_gene: TRBJ2-7; d_gene: TRBD1; CDR3aa: CASSYLPGQGLVEQYF; CDR3nt: TGTGCCAGCAGCTATCTCCCGGGACAGGGCCTCGTAGAGCAGTACTTC
abundance: few; v_gene: TRBV2; j_gene: TRBJ2-7; d_gene: NA; CDR3aa: CASSDQLISGAEQYF; CDR3nt: TGTGCCAGCAGTGACCAACTAATATCAGGGGCCGAGCAGTACTTC
abundance: once; v_gene: TRBV6-1; j_gene: TRBJ1-1; d_gene: NA; CDR3aa: CASSDESRQKAFF; CDR3nt: TGTGCCAGCAGTGATGAATCTAGGCAGAAGGCTTTCTTT
abundance: NA; v_gene: TRBV6-5; j_gene: TRBJ2-7; d_gene: TRBD2; CDR3aa: CASSSTSGGSYEQYF; CDR3nt: TGTGCCAGCAGTTCGACTAGCGGGGGATCCTACGAGCAGTACTTC
abundance: NA; v_gene: TRBV27; j_gene: TRBJ1-2; d_gene: TRBD1; CDR3aa: CASARDRGSTRGYTF; CDR3nt: TGTGCCAGCGCCCGGGACAGGGGATCCACTCGAGGCTACACCTTC
abundance: NA; v_gene: TRBV12-3/TRBV12-4; j_gene: TRBJ2-5; d_gene: TRBD2; CDR3aa: CASSLGGRGDF; CDR3nt: TGTGCCAGCAGTTTAGGCGGGAGAGGGGACTTC
abundance: NA; v_gene: TRBV7-2; j_gene: TRBJ1-2; d_gene: NA; CDR3aa: CASSLTGANYGYTF; CDR3nt: TGTGCCAGCAGCTTGACGGGGGCGAACTATGGCTACACCTTC
abundance: NA; v_gene: TRBV12-5; j_gene: TRBJ1-5; d_gene: NA; CDR3aa: CASGVGNQPQHF; CDR3nt: TGTGCTAGTGGTGTAGGGAATCAGCCCCAGCATTTT
abundance: NA; v_gene: TRBV12-3/TRBV12-4; j_gene: TRBJ2-1; d_gene: TRBD2; CDR3aa: CASSLPAGGKQFF; CDR3nt: TGTGCCAGCAGTTTACCCGCGGGAGGGAAGCAGTTCTTC
abundance: NA; v_gene: TRBV7-7; j_gene: TRBJ2-5; d_gene: NA; CDR3aa: CASSQISQETQYF; CDR3nt: TGTGCCAGCAGCCAAATCTCCCAAGAGACCCAGTACTTC
abundance: NA; v_gene: TRBV19; j_gene: TRBJ1-5; d_gene: NA; CDR3aa: CASSRQHDSNQPQHF; CDR3nt: TGTGCCAGTAGTAGACAGCATGATAGCAATCAGCCCCAGCATTTT
abundance: NA; v_gene: TRBV5-1; j_gene: TRBJ2-3; d_gene: TRBD1; CDR3aa: CASSLAEGAGTDTQYF; CDR3nt: TGCGCCAGCAGCTTGGCCGAGGGGGCCGGCACAGATACGCAGTATTTT
abundance: NA; v_gene: TRBV2; j_gene: TRBJ2-1; d_gene: NA; CDR3aa: CASSPDSNEQFF; CDR3nt: TGTGCCAGCAGTCCTGACAGTAACGAGCAGTTCTTC
abundance: NA; v_gene: TRBV5-1; j_gene: TRBJ1-1; d_gene: NA; CDR3aa: CASSLWGNTEAFF; CDR3nt: TGCGCCAGCAGCTTGTGGGGGAACACTGAAGCTTTCTTT
abundance: once; v_gene: TRBV5-4; j_gene: TRBJ2-3; d_gene: NA; CDR3aa: CASSLTLQRDTQYF; CDR3nt: TGTGCCAGCAGCTTAACCTTACAACGAGATACGCAGTATTTT
abundance: few; v_gene: TRBV5-1; j_gene: TRBJ1-1; d_gene: TRBD1; CDR3aa: CASSRRQGGSTEAFF; CDR3nt: TGCGCCAGCAGCAGGAGACAGGGGGGATCGACTGAAGCTTTCTTT
abundance: NA; v_gene: TRBV28; j_gene: TRBJ2-4; d_gene: TRBD1; CDR3aa: CASSYRTGGDIQYF; CDR3nt: TGTGCCAGCAGCTATCGGACAGGGGGAGACATTCAGTACTTC
abundance: NA; v_gene: TRBV5-6; j_gene: TRBJ1-1; d_gene: NA; CDR3aa: CASSLEVRGGSLAEAFF; CDR3nt: TGTGCCAGCAGCTTGGAGGTCAGGGGAGGAAGTTTGGCTGAAGCTTTCTTT
abundance: NA; v_gene: TRBV20-1; j_gene: TRBJ1-4; d_gene: NA; CDR3aa: CSASSDSSGKLFF; CDR3nt: TGCAGTGCTAGTAGCGACTCCTCGGGAAAACTGTTTTTT
abundance: NA; v_gene: TRBV4-1; j_gene: TRBJ2-7; d_gene: TRBD2; CDR3aa: CASSQEGSGRFNEQYF; CDR3nt: TGCGCCAGCAGCCAAGAAGGGAGCGGGAGGTTCAACGAGCAGTACTTC
abundance: NA; v_gene: TRBV9; j_gene: TRBJ1-6; d_gene: NA; CDR3aa: CASSVVEGRGSPLHF; CDR3nt: TGTGCCAGCAGCGTAGTCGAGGGTAGGGGTTCACCCCTCCACTTT
abundance: NA; v_gene: TRBV11-2; j_gene: TRBJ2-7; d_gene: TRBD2; CDR3aa: CASRAISGSLIGEQYF; CDR3nt: TGTGCCAGCAGAGCAATCAGCGGGAGTCTGATCGGCGAGCAGTACTTC
abundance: NA; v_gene: TRBV4-1; j_gene: TRBJ1-3; d_gene: NA; CDR3aa: CASSQVASGNTIYF; CDR3nt: TGCGCCAGCAGCCAAGTGGCCTCTGGAAACACCATATATTTT
abundance: NA; v_gene: TRBV2; j_gene: TRBJ2-5; d_gene: TRBD2; CDR3aa: CASSGLAGSSGETQYF; CDR3nt: TGTGCCAGCAGTGGACTAGCGGGGTCGTCGGGGGAGACCCAGTACTTC
abundance: NA; v_gene: TRBV3-1/TRBV3-2; j_gene: TRBJ2-3; d_gene: TRBD2; CDR3aa: CASSQASGVGTDTQYF; CDR3nt: TGTGCCAGCAGCCAAGCGAGCGGGGTTGGGACAGATACGCAGTATTTT
abundance: NA; v_gene: TRBV10-3; j_gene: TRBJ1-1; d_gene: TRBD1; CDR3aa: CAITLEGANTEAFF; CDR3nt: TGTGCCATCACCCTTGAGGGGGCGAACACTGAAGCTTTCTTT
abundance: NA; v_gene: TRBV5-6; j_gene: TRBJ2-7; d_gene: TRBD2; CDR3aa: CASSFHSFGRGHEQYF; CDR3nt: TGTGCCAGCAGCTTTCATTCTTTCGGGAGGGGTCACGAGCAGTACTTC
abundance: NA; v_gene: TRBV19; j_gene: TRBJ1-2; d_gene: NA; CDR3aa: CASSIGQFTNYGYTF; CDR3nt: TGTGCCAGTAGTATAGGTCAGTTCACAAACTATGGCTACACCTTC
abundance: NA; v_gene: TRBV5-1; j_gene: TRBJ1-1; d_gene: NA; CDR3aa: CASSLYVNTEAFF; CDR3nt: TGCGCCAGCAGCTTGTATGTGAACACTGAAGCTTTCTTT
abundance: NA; v_gene: TRBV27; j_gene: TRBJ2-3; d_gene: NA; CDR3aa: CASPHSKLTDTQYF; CDR3nt: TGTGCCAGCCCTCATTCAAAACTCACAGATACGCAGTATTTT
abundance: NA; v_gene: TRBV11-2; j_gene: TRBJ2-7; d_gene: NA; CDR3aa: CASSLDPGAGVEQYF; CDR3nt: TGTGCCAGCAGCTTAGATCCGGGGGCAGGGGTCGAGCAGTACTTC
abundance: NA; v_gene: TRBV13; j_gene: TRBJ2-3; d_gene: TRBD2; CDR3aa: CASSSGGDGSTDTQYF; CDR3nt: TGTGCCAGCAGCTCCGGGGGGGATGGGTCCACAGATACGCAGTATTTT
abundance: NA; v_gene: TRBV11-2; j_gene: TRBJ2-7; d_gene: TRBD2; CDR3aa: CASSLGEGRAYEQYF; CDR3nt: TGTGCCAGCTCCCTAGGCGAGGGGAGGGCCTACGAGCAGTACTTC
abundance: few; v_gene: TRBV6-1; j_gene: TRBJ2-7; d_gene: NA; CDR3aa: CASSEGEGASYEQYF; CDR3nt: TGTGCCAGCAGTGAAGGGGAGGGGGCCTCCTACGAGCAGTACTTC
abundance: NA; v_gene: TRBV5-1; j_gene: TRBJ2-7; d_gene: TRBD2; CDR3aa: CASSTLAGADGEQYF; CDR3nt: TGCGCCAGCAGCACGCTAGCGGGAGCGGACGGCGAGCAGTACTTC
abundance: few; v_gene: TRBV10-3; j_gene: TRBJ1-2; d_gene: NA; CDR3aa: CAISESGPGEGYTF; CDR3nt: TGTGCCATCAGTGAGTCGGGGCCCGGCGAGGGCTACACCTTC
abundance: NA; v_gene: TRBV7-2; j_gene: TRBJ2-2; d_gene: TRBD2; CDR3aa: CASSQTSGGVLRTGELFF; CDR3nt: TGTGCCAGCAGCCAGACTAGCGGGGGGGTTCTCAGAACCGGGGAGCTGTTTTTT
abundance: NA; v_gene: TRBV12-3/TRBV12-4; j_gene: TRBJ2-5; d_gene: NA; CDR3aa: CASSFEGWETQYF; CDR3nt: TGTGCCAGCAGTTTCGAGGGTTGGGAGACCCAGTACTTC
abundance: NA; v_gene: TRBV18; j_gene: TRBJ2-7; d_gene: NA; CDR3aa: CASSPGSLSEQYF; CDR3nt: TGTGCCAGCTCACCAGGGTCTTTGAGCGAGCAGTACTTC
abundance: NA; v_gene: TRBV18; j_gene: TRBJ2-3; d_gene: NA; CDR3aa: CASSPPSVDTQYF; CDR3nt: TGTGCCAGCTCACCTCCGAGCGTAGATACGCAGTATTTT
abundance: NA; v_gene: TRBV5-4; j_gene: TRBJ1-3; d_gene: NA; CDR3aa: CASSFWGDTIYF; CDR3nt: TGTGCCAGCAGCTTTTGGGGCGACACCATATATTTT
abundance: NA; v_gene: TRBV10-3; j_gene: TRBJ2-1; d_gene: NA; CDR3aa: CAISAQGSSYNEQFF; CDR3nt: TGTGCCATCAGTGCTCAGGGGAGCTCCTACAATGAGCAGTTCTTC
abundance: NA; v_gene: TRBV5-1; j_gene: TRBJ2-7; d_gene: TRBD2; CDR3aa: CASSLLGLAETYEQYF; CDR3nt: TGCGCCAGCAGCTTGTTGGGACTAGCGGAAACCTACGAGCAGTACTTC
abundance: few; v_gene: TRBV30; j_gene: TRBJ1-1; d_gene: TRBD1; CDR3aa: CAWSPRQGARTKVTEAFF; CDR3nt: TGTGCCTGGAGTCCTCGCCAGGGGGCGCGAACTAAGGTCACTGAAGCTTTCTTT
abundance: NA; v_gene: TRBV12-5; j_gene: TRBJ1-1; d_gene: TRBD1; CDR3aa: CASGKGQGIVNTEAFF; CDR3nt: TGTGCTAGTGGTAAAGGACAGGGAATTGTAAACACTGAAGCTTTCTTT
abundance: few; v_gene: TRBV6-1; j_gene: TRBJ1-2; d_gene: NA; CDR3aa: CASSDIRVPYGYTF; CDR3nt: TGTGCCAGCAGTGATATCCGGGTCCCCTATGGCTACACCTTC
abundance: NA; v_gene: TRBV12-3/TRBV12-4; j_gene: TRBJ1-2; d_gene: NA; CDR3aa: CASSTQGPYGYTF; CDR3nt: TGTGCCAGCAGTACACAGGGTCCCTATGGCTACACCTTC
abundance: NA; v_gene: TRBV7-8; j_gene: TRBJ1-4; d_gene: NA; CDR3aa: CASSFSLRNTNEKLFF; CDR3nt: TGTGCCAGCAGCTTCTCCTTACGGAACACCAATGAAAAACTGTTTTTT
abundance: NA; v_gene: TRBV10-3; j_gene: TRBJ1-3; d_gene: NA; CDR3aa: CAIRGQASGNTIYF; CDR3nt: TGTGCCATCCGTGGACAAGCTTCTGGAAACACCATATATTTT
abundance: NA; v_gene: TRBV30; j_gene: TRBJ1-5; d_gene: NA; CDR3aa: CAWSVGGDQPQHF; CDR3nt: TGTGCCTGGAGTGTAGGGGGGGATCAGCCCCAGCATTTT
abundance: NA; v_gene: TRBV6-5; j_gene: TRBJ2-7; d_gene: NA; CDR3aa: CASTRDSGVYEQYF; CDR3nt: TGTGCCAGCACTCGGGATAGCGGAGTATACGAGCAGTACTTC
abundance: NA; v_gene: TRBV27; j_gene: TRBJ1-1; d_gene: NA; CDR3aa: CASSSLFEEGASVFAFF; CDR3nt: TGTGCCAGCAGTTCCCTCTTTGAGGAAGGGGCGTCGGTGTTTGCTTTCTTT